Reported below is one T cell receptor (beta chain). Its antigen is still unknown. CDR1 and CDR2 (germline): ENHRY, SYGVKD. This CDR3 is built from 12 residues. These data belong to a study of cytomegalovirus exposure and HLA in healthy donors. Study results and caveats: Cytomegalovirus-associated status was assigned to about 160 TCR beta chains. Reportedly, diagnosis of cytomegalovirus status by the classifier showed high specificity and sensitivity. A later look showed TCR association rates differing by HLA locus, highest for DRB1 and lowest for HLA-C. Most TCR sequences were uncommon, yet certain public TCRs appeared in many donors.

60 Vbeta and 13 Jbeta primers were used in PCR. Here immunoSEQ multiplex PCR was the method, and the copy in TCRdb shows in-frame clones only, minus some. The profile shows approximately 100,000 clones, 79% of them singletons. The clonotype was recovered from a woman between 40 and 55 years old in good health and CMV-seronegative. The chain links TRBV10-3 to TRBJ2-5; 7 positions agree with TRBD1. The better agreement between TRBJ2-7 and the DNA end casts doubt on the J call. The sample consisted of PBMCs. The CDR3 is CAIGTASYEQYF. CDR3 coding DNA: TGTGCCATAGGGACAGCCTCCTACGAGCAGTACTTC.